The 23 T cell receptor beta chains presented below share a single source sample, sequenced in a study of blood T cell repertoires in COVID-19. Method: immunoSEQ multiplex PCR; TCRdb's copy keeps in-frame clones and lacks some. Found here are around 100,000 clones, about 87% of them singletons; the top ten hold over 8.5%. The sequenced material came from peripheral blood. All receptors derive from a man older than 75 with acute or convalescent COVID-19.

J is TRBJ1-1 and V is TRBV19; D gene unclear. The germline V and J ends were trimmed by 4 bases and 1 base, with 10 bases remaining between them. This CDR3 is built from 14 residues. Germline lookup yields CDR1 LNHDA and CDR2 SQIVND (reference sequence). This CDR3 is CASSKPQKNTEAFF. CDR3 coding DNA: TGTGCCAGTAGTAAACCACAGAAGAACACTGAAGCTTTCTTT.

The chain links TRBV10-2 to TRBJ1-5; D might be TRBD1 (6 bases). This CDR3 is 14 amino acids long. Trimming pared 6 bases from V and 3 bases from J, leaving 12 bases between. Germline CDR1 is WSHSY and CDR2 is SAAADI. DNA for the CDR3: TGCGCCAGCAGGGCTACAGGGCTCAATCAGCCCCAGCATTTT. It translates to CASRATGLNQPQHF.

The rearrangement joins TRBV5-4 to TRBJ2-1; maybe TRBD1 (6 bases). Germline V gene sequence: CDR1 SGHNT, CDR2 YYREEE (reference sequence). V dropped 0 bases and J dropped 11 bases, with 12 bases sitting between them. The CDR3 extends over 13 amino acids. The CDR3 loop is CASSLEGGGKQFF. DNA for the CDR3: TGTGCCAGCAGCTTGGAAGGGGGTGGAAAGCAGTTCTTC. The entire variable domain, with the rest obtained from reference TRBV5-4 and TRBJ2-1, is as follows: ETGVTQSPTHLIKTRGQQVTLRCSSQSGHNTVSWYQQALGQGPQFIFQYYREEENGRGNFPPRFSGLQFPNYSSELNVNALELDDSALYLCASSLEGGGKQFFGPGTRLTVL.

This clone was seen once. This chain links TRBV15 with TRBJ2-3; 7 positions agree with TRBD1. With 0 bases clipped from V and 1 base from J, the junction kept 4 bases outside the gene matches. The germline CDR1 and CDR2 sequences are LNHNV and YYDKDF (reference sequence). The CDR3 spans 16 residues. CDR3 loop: CATSRDSTGGTDTQYF. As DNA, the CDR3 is TGTGCCACCAGCAGAGATTCCACAGGGGGCACAGATACGCAGTATTTT.

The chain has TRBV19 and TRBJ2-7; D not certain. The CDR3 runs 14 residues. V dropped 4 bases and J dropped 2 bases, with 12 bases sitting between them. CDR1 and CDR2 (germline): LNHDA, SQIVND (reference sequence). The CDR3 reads CASSNRETAYEQYF. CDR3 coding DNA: TGTGCCAGTAGTAACCGAGAGACTGCCTACGAGCAGTACTTC.

The CDR3 reads CASSLFGDTYEQYF. CDR3 sequence (DNA): TGCGCCAGCAGCTTATTCGGGGACACCTACGAGCAGTACTTC. The chain employs TRBV5-1 and TRBJ2-7, with D maybe TRBD1 (6 bases). Germline loops: CDR1 SGHRS, CDR2 YFSETQ. V gave up 2 bases and J gave up 2 bases, with 11 bases separating them. CDR3 length: 14 residues.

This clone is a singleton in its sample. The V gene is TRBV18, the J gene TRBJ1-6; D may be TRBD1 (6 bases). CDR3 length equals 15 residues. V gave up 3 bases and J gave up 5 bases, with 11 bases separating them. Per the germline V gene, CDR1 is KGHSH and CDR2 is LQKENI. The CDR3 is CASSPVTGNNSPLHF. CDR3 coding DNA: TGTGCCAGCTCACCGGTTACAGGGAATAATTCACCCCTCCACTTT.

The CDR3 loop is CASSLDGFQPGELFF. CDR3 nucleotide sequence: TGCGCCAGCAGCTTGGACGGTTTCCAACCCGGGGAGCTGTTTTTT. The chain combines TRBV5-1 with TRBJ2-2, with unresolved D. Germline assignment: CDR1 SGHRS and CDR2 YFSETQ. CDR3 length: 15 residues. V was trimmed by 0 bases and J by 6 bases, leaving 12 bases between them.

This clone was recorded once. The CDR3 spells CASSKYFQGGNQPQHF. CDR3 DNA sequence: TGTGCCAGCAGCAAATATTTTCAGGGGGGTAATCAGCCCCAGCATTTT. The chain uses TRBV21-1 and TRBJ1-5; the table's D call, TRBD1, was not checked against the DNA. TRBV21-1 is a recognized pseudogene. The CDR3 runs to 16 residues.

DNA of the CDR3: TGTGCCAGCGGGCGGATGACAGGGTTCGAGCAGTACTTC. It is translated as CASGRMTGFEQYF. The chain couples TRBV18 to TRBJ2-7; 7 bases fit TRBD1. The V and J ends lost 8 bases and 6 bases, in that order; junction bases with no gene match: 10. The CDR3 totals 13 residues. Germline assignment: CDR1 KGHSH and CDR2 LQKENI.

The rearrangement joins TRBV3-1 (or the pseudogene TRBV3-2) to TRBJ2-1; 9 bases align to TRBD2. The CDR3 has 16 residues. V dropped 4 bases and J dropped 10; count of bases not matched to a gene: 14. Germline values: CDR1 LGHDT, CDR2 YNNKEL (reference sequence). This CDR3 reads CASSPLSGGKIEEQFF. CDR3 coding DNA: TGTGCCAGCAGCCCCCTGAGCGGGGGGAAGATTGAGGAGCAGTTCTTC.

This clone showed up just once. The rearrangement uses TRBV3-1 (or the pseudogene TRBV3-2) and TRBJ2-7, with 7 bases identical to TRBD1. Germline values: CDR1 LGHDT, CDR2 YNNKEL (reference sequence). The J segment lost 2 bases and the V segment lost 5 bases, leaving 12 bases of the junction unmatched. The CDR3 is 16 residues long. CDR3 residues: CASSDTLQGHPYEQYF. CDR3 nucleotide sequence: TGTGCCAGCAGCGACACCCTACAGGGGCACCCCTACGAGCAGTACTTC.

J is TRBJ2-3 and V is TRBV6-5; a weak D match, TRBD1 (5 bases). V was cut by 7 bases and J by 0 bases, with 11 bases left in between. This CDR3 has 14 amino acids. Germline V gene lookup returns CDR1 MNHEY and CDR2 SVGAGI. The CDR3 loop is CASNRRGSTDTQYF. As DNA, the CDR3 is TGTGCCAGCAACAGAAGGGGTAGCACAGATACGCAGTATTTT.

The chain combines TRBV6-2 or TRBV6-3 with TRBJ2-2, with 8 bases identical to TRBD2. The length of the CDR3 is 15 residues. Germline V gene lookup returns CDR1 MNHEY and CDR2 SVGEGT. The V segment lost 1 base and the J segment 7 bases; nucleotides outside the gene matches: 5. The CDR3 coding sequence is TGTGCCAGCAGTTACTTCGGACTAGCTGGCGGGGAGCTGTTTTTT. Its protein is CASSYFGLAGGELFF.

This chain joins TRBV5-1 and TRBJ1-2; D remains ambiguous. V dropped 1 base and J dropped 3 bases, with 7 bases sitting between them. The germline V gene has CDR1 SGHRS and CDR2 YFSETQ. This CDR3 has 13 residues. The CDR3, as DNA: TGCGCCAGCAGCTTGACGGTGGACTATGGCTACACCTTC. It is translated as CASSLTVDYGYTF.

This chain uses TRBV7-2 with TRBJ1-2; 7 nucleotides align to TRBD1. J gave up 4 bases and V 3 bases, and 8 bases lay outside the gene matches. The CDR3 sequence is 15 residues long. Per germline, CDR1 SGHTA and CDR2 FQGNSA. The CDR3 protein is CASSLSSGTVYGYTF. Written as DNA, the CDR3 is TGTGCCAGCAGCTTGAGCTCCGGGACAGTCTATGGCTACACCTTC.

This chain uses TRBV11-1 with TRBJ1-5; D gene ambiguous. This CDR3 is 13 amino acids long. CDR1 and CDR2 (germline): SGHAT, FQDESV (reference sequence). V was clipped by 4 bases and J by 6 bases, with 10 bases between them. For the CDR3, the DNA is TGTGCCAGCAGCTCCTCTCCGGGTCAGCCCCAGCATTTT. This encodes CASSSSPGQPQHF.

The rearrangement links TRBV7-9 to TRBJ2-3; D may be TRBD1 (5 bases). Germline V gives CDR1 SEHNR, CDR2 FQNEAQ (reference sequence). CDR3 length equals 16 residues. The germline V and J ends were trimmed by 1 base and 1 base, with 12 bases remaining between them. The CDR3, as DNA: TGTGCCAGCAGCTTAGAACCGACAGAGGGCACAGATACGCAGTATTTT. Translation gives CASSLEPTEGTDTQYF.

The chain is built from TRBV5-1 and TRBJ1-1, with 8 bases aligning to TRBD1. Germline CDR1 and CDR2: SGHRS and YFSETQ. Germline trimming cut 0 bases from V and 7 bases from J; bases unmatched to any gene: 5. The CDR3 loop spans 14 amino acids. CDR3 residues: CASSLEDRAVEAFF. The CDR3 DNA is TGCGCCAGCAGCTTGGAGGACAGGGCTGTTGAAGCTTTCTTT. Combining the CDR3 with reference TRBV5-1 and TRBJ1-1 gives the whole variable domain KAGVTQTPRYLIKTRGQQVTLSCSPISGHRSVSWYQQTPGQGLQFLFEYFSETQRNKGNFPGRFSGRQFSNSRSEMNVSTLELGDSALYLCASSLEDRAVEAFFGQGTRLTVV.

As DNA, the CDR3 is TGTGCCAGCAGTGAAGTGGGGCTCGCTGAAGCTTTCTTT. Encoded protein: CASSEVGLAEAFF. This chain connects TRBV2 to TRBJ1-1; tentative D call: TRBD1 (5 bases). Trimming stripped 1 base from V and 6 bases from J, with 9 bases between. Germline V CDR1 and CDR2: SNHLY, FYNNEI. This CDR3 region has 13 residues.

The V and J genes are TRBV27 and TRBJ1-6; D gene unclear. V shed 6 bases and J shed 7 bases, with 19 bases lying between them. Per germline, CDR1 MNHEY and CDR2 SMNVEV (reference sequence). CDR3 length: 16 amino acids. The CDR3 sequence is CASSRTPPAGNSPLHF. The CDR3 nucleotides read TGTGCCAGCAGCCGCACCCCCCCCGCGGGAAATTCACCCCTCCACTTT.

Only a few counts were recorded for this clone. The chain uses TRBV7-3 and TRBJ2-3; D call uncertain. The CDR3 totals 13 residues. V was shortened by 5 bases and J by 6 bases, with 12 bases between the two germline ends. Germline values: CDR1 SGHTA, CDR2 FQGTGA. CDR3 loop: CASSRIPGDTQYF. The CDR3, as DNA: TGTGCCAGCAGCCGCATTCCCGGTGATACGCAGTATTTT.

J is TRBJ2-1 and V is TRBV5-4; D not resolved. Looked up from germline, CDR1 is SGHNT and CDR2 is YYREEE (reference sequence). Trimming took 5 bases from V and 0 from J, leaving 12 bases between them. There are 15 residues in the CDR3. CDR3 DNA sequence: TGTGCCAGCAGTTTGACGGGTAGCTCCTACAATGAGCAGTTCTTC. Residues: CASSLTGSSYNEQFF. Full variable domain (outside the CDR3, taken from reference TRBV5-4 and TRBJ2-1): ETGVTQSPTHLIKTRGQQVTLRCSSQSGHNTVSWYQQALGQGPQFIFQYYREEENGRGNFPPRFSGLQFPNYSSELNVNALELDDSALYLCASSLTGSSYNEQFFGPGTRLTVL.